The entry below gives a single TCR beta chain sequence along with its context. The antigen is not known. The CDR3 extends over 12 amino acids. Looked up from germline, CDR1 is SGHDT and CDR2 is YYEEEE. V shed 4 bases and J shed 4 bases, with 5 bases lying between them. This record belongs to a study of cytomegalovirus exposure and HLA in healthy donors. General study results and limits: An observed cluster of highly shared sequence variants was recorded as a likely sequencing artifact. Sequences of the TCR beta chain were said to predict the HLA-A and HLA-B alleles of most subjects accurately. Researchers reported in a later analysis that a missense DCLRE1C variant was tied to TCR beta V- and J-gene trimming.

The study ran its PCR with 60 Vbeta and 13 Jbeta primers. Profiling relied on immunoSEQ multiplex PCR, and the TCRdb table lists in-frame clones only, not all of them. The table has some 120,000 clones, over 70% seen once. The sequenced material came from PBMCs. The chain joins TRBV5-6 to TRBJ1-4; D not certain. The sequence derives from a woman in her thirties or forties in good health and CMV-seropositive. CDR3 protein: CASSRINEKLFF. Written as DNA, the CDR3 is TGTGCCAGCAGCCGTATTAATGAAAAACTGTTTTTT.